The clone carrying this TCR beta chain has a handful of counts. No antigen is known for it. Healthy Caucasians, and only they, were the donors. TCRdb recomputed calls from the 5' RACE reads with MiXCR, one row per CDR3 protein. This table holds approximately 670,000 distinct CDR3 sequences, roughly 6% found once. These data belong to a study of identical twins. The CDR3 covers 15 residues. V lost 2 bases and J lost 0; bases outside the gene matches: 1. CDR1 and CDR2 from the germline V gene are SGHTA and FQGNSA. The study, taken as a whole, reports: Memory repertoires lacked the insertion deficit that abundant cord blood beta clonotypes showed. Analyses based on zero insertions could be partly confounded by invariant MAIT and iNKT cells. The analysis was cross-sectional rather than longitudinal within donors.

Sample: naive T cells sorted from blood. This TCR was sampled from a man aged 18 to 29 in good health. The rearrangement uses TRBV7-2 and TRBJ2-4; 7 bases match TRBD2. Written as DNA, the CDR3 is TGTGCCAGCAGCTTAAGCGGGGAAGCCAAAAACATTCAGTACTTC. This codes for CASSLSGEAKNIQYF. The complete variable domain, with remaining parts taken from reference TRBV7-2 and TRBJ2-4, reads GAGVSQSPSNKVTEKGKDVELRCDPISGHTALYWYRQSLGQGLEFLIYFQGNSAPDKSGLPSDRFSAERTGGSVSTLTIQRTQQEDSAVYLCASSLSGEAKNIQYFGAGTRLSVL.